This T cell receptor beta chain was profiled in a study of a mutant IDH1 vaccine in newly diagnosed glioma. Whole-study context: The start of vaccination came 4-6 weeks after radiotherapy alone, or with temozolomide cycles. Mean patient age was around 40 years; roughly 62% were male and around 40% female.

The germline V gene has CDR1 SEHNR and CDR2 FQNEAQ (reference sequence). The V and J ends lost 3 bases and 5 bases respectively, with 10 bases between them. The CDR3 covers 13 residues. Using immunoSEQ multiplex PCR, the repertoire was profiled, and TCRdb retains in-frame clones only, with some absent. Among about 69,000 clones listed, around 86% were seen once. About this clone itself: Its antigen is not identified.

Time point noted: week 35, safety follow-up. Each vaccine dose was 300 ug of mutant IDH1 20-mer peptide, with topical imiquimod. The sample in question was PBMCs, obtained from a glioma patient whose treatment included an IDH1 peptide vaccine. The rearrangement links TRBV7-9 to TRBJ1-1, with D possibly being TRBD1 (5 bases). The TCR originated in a young man with glioma. The CDR3 region is CASSFGGSTEAFF. CDR3 in DNA: TGTGCCAGCAGCTTCGGGGGAAGTACTGAAGCTTTCTTT.